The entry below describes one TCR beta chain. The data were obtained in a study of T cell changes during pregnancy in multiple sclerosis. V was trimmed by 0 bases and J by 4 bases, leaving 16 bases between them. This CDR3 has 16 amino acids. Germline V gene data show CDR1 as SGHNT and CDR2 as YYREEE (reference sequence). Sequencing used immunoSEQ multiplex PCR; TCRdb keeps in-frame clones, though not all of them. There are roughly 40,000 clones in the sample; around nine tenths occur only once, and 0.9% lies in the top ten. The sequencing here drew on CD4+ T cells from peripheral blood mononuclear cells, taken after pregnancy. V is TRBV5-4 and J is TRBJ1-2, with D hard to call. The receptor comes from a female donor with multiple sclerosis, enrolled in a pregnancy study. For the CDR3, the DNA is TGTGCCAGCAGCTTGGCCGAATCGCGGATCCTCTATGGCTACACCTTC. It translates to CASSLAESRILYGYTF.